These 32 T cell receptor beta chains were sequenced from one sample in a study of T cell responses to AZD1222 COVID-19 vaccine. TCRdb keeps only in-frame clones here, not all; method: immunoSEQ multiplex PCR. This table holds 120,000 or so clones, roughly 91% found once. This specimen was peripheral blood, taken on day 0 of AZD1222 vaccination. The source of these receptors is an adult in good health.

The V gene is TRBV2, the J gene TRBJ2-6; D gene uncertain. V lost 6 bases and J 4 bases, leaving 10 bases between the germline ends. This CDR3 region has 14 residues. The germline gives CDR1 SNHLY, CDR2 FYNNEI. CDR3 coding DNA: TGTGCCAGCAGCCAAAGGGTAGGGGCCAACGTCCTGACTTTC. Translation: CASSQRVGANVLTF.

This sequence joins TRBV27 and TRBJ1-6; no firm D call. V was shortened by 3 bases and J by 4 bases, with 7 bases between the two germline ends. The CDR3 totals 14 residues. Germline V gene data show CDR1 as MNHEY and CDR2 as SMNVEV (reference sequence). The CDR3 here is CASSFHSYNSPLHF. In nucleotides, the CDR3 is TGTGCCAGCAGTTTTCACAGTTATAATTCACCCCTCCACTTT.

The V and J genes are TRBV19 and TRBJ2-3; TRBD2 aligns across 16 bases. This CDR3 spans 19 amino acids. With 4 bases clipped from V and 3 bases from J, the junction kept 10 bases outside the gene matches. Germline CDR1 and CDR2: LNHDA and SQIVND (reference sequence). CDR3 in amino acids: CASSKGLAGGLYSTDTQYF. CDR3 nucleotides: TGTGCCAGTAGTAAGGGACTAGCGGGAGGGCTGTACTCTACAGATACGCAGTATTTT.

The sample holds one count of this clone. This chain links TRBV23-1 with TRBJ1-1; 7 positions match TRBD1. TRBV23-1 is known as an ORF, though its function is uncertain. V was pared by 4 bases and J by 9 bases, with 8 bases of the junction left unmatched. The CDR3 sequence is 13 residues long. DNA for the CDR3: TGCGCCAGCAGTCCCCCGGACAGGCGAAAAGCTTTCTTT. This encodes CASSPPDRRKAFF.

V is TRBV7-8 and J is TRBJ2-1, with 9 bases aligning to TRBD2. There are 15 residues in the CDR3. The germline CDR1 and CDR2 sequences are SGHVS and FQNEAQ. V shed 1 base and J 8 bases; nucleotides not matched to a gene: 6. CDR3 nucleotides: TGTGCCAGCAGCTTAGTTCCCAGCGGGAGGCATGAGCAGTTCTTC. Its translation: CASSLVPSGRHEQFF.

The chain recombines TRBV29-1 with TRBJ2-3; 9 bases are a match to TRBD2. CDR3 length equals 14 residues. After removal of 3 bases from V and 3 bases from J, the junction contained 4 bases not matched to a gene. CDR1 is SQVTM, CDR2 ANQGSEA, per germline. CDR3 loop: CSVETAGGTDTQYF. The CDR3, as DNA: TGCAGCGTTGAGACCGCGGGAGGGACAGATACGCAGTATTTT.

The gene calls are TRBV19 and TRBJ2-2; 8 bases line up with TRBD1. The CDR3 is made up of 14 amino acids. The germline V gene encodes CDR1 LNHDA and CDR2 SQIVND (reference sequence). V dropped 6 bases and J dropped 7; count of bases not matched to a gene: 7. The CDR3 spells CASREQGDHGELFF. The CDR3 DNA is TGTGCCAGTAGAGAACAGGGGGATCACGGGGAGCTGTTTTTT.

This chain links TRBV6-5 with TRBJ1-1, with 8 bases fitting TRBD1. This CDR3 has 15 residues. The germline gives CDR1 MNHEY, CDR2 SVGAGI. J gave up 1 base and V 6 bases, and 7 bases lay outside the gene matches. The CDR3: CASSAQGAGNTEAFF. CDR3 DNA: TGTGCCAGCAGCGCCCAGGGGGCGGGGAACACTGAAGCTTTCTTT.

V is TRBV30 and J is TRBJ1-1, with D perhaps TRBD1 (6 bases). Per germline, CDR1 GTSNPN and CDR2 SVGIG (reference sequence). Trimming cost V 4 bases and J 1 base, with 22 bases left between them. The CDR3 length is 17 residues. The CDR3: CAWTGRMNREGNTEAFF. For the CDR3, the DNA is TGTGCCTGGACCGGACGGATGAACAGGGAAGGGAACACTGAAGCTTTCTTT.

The V and J genes are TRBV6-5 and TRBJ2-6; D call uncertain. CDR3 length: 16 residues. V was clipped by 0 bases and J by 2 bases, with 8 bases between them. The V gene's germline CDR1 is MNHEY and CDR2 SVGAGI. CDR3 nucleotides: TGTGCCAGCAGTTACTCGAGGTTAGCTGGGGCCAACGTCCTGACTTTC. Residues: CASSYSRLAGANVLTF.

This chain joins TRBV6-2 or TRBV6-3 and TRBJ2-5, with D perhaps TRBD1 (6 bases). The length of the CDR3 is 13 residues. V was pared by 5 bases and J by 5 bases, with 12 bases between. Looked up from germline, CDR1 is MNHEY and CDR2 is SVGEGT. As DNA, the CDR3 is TGTGCCAGCAGTCGAACAGGGTTGGAGACCCAGTACTTC. It translates to CASSRTGLETQYF.

The CDR3 bases are TGTGCCAGCAGCGGGAACAGCAATCAGCCCCAGCATTTT. Translation gives CASSGNSNQPQHF. The V gene is TRBV5-5, the J gene TRBJ1-5; the D is unclear. Germline CDR1 and CDR2: SGHKS and YYEKEE (reference sequence). The CDR3 totals 13 residues. Trimming removed 4 bases at V and 1 base at J, with 6 bases between.

The CDR3 is CASSYDRGGSPLHF. The DNA for the CDR3 is TGTGCCAGCAGCTACGACAGGGGTGGATCACCCCTCCACTTT. V gene TRBV2 combines with J gene TRBJ1-6, with 8 positions matching TRBD1. The CDR3 is made up of 14 amino acids. Germline V gives CDR1 SNHLY, CDR2 FYNNEI. With 6 bases clipped from V and 10 bases from J, the junction kept 8 bases outside the gene matches.

This chain uses TRBV28 with TRBJ2-7; no clear D gene. This CDR3 spans 14 amino acids. Per germline, CDR1 MDHEN and CDR2 SYDVKM. The germline V and J ends were trimmed by 6 bases and 4 bases, with 16 bases remaining between them. The DNA for the CDR3 is TGTGCCAGCAGCGCACCCGTCAGGACGTACGAGCAGTACTTC. As protein: CASSAPVRTYEQYF.

The chain joins TRBV5-6 to TRBJ2-5; TRBD2 matches 7 bases. Germline V gives CDR1 SGHDT, CDR2 YYEEEE. The CDR3 totals 17 residues. V shed 0 bases and J 5 bases; nucleotides not matched to a gene: 13. The DNA of the CDR3 is TGTGCCAGCAGCTTGGGAGGGCCAGCGGGGCCCGGCGAGACCCAGTACTTC. Protein product: CASSLGGPAGPGETQYF. Full variable domain (remainder filled in from reference TRBV5-6 and TRBJ2-5): DAGVTQSPTHLIKTRGQQVTLRCSPKSGHDTVSWYQQALGQGPQFIFQYYEEEERQRGNFPDRFSGHQFPNYSSELNVNALLLGDSALYLCASSLGGPAGPGETQYFGPGTRLLVL.

This CDR3 is CASSWTAGALGEQYF. CDR3 nucleotides: TGTGCCAGCAGCTGGACCGCGGGAGCGCTAGGGGAGCAGTACTTC. This rearrangement joins TRBV7-2 to TRBJ2-7; 7 nucleotides agree with TRBD2. Germline assignment: CDR1 SGHTA and CDR2 FQGNSA. The CDR3 has 15 residues. The ends lost 4 bases at V and 7 bases at J; junction bases unmatched: 13.

V gene TRBV5-8 combines with J gene TRBJ1-2, with 8 bases matching TRBD1. The germline gives CDR1 SGHTS, CDR2 YDEGEE. The CDR3 covers 15 residues. J was trimmed by 2 bases and V by 1 base; bases with no gene match: 4. CDR3 in DNA: TGTGCCAGCAGCTTGTTCAGGGGGCAGAACTATGGCTACACCTTC. Its translation: CASSLFRGQNYGYTF.

V gene TRBV6-5 combines with J gene TRBJ1-1; D perhaps matches TRBD1 (5 bases). The CDR3 spans 13 residues. Germline V gene lookup returns CDR1 MNHEY and CDR2 SVGAGI. Trimming took off 0 bases at V and 11 bases at J, with 13 bases between the two ends. The CDR3 nucleotides read TGTGCCAGCAGTTACTCCGAAGGGGATGGGGCTTTCTTT. It codes for CASSYSEGDGAFF.

This clone was seen a few times. The chain carries TRBV5-6 and TRBJ1-5; 10 nucleotides agree with TRBD1. Germline-derived CDR1 and CDR2 are SGHDT and YYEEEE. The ends lost 4 bases at V and 3 bases at J; junction bases unmatched: 7. There are 16 residues in the CDR3. The CDR3 region is CASSRDRGRINQPQHF. The CDR3, as DNA: TGTGCCAGCAGCAGAGACAGGGGGCGAATCAATCAGCCCCAGCATTTT.

This clone occurred a few times. The chain couples TRBV28 to TRBJ1-5; tentative D call: TRBD1 (6 bases). This CDR3 has 15 residues. Per the germline V gene, CDR1 is MDHEN and CDR2 is SYDVKM. Deletions cut 6 bases from V and 11 bases from J, with 23 bases between. The CDR3 protein is CASSPILGGLKAQHF. CDR3 sequence (DNA): TGTGCCAGCAGCCCTATCCTGGGGGGGCTCAAAGCCCAGCATTTT.

The rearrangement uses TRBV29-1 and TRBJ1-2, with D perhaps matching TRBD1 (5 bases). V dropped 7 bases and J dropped 0 bases, with 12 bases sitting between them. In germline, CDR1 is SQVTM, CDR2 ANQGSEA. CDR3 length: 13 amino acids. CDR3: CSAPDTSNYGYTF. In DNA, the CDR3 is TGCAGCGCCCCGGACACTTCTAACTATGGCTACACCTTC.

The V call is TRBV3-1 (or the pseudogene TRBV3-2), the J call TRBJ2-5; 11 nucleotides align to TRBD2. The CDR3 has 16 residues. V was clipped by 4 bases and J by 2 bases; unmatched bases: 6. Germline V gene sequence: CDR1 LGHDT, CDR2 YNNKEL (reference sequence). DNA for the CDR3: TGTGCCAGCAGCCCAAGACTAGCGGGGCGTCAAGAGACCCAGTACTTC. Translating it yields CASSPRLAGRQETQYF.

The V and J genes are TRBV2 and TRBJ2-7, with D uncertain. The V end lost 3 bases, the J end lost 0 bases, and 6 bases lay between the germline ends. The CDR3 length is 13 residues. The germline gives CDR1 SNHLY, CDR2 FYNNEI. CDR3 DNA: TGTGCCAGCAGTGACTGGAGCTCCTACGAGCAGTACTTC. It translates to CASSDWSSYEQYF.

The chain uses TRBV10-2 and TRBJ1-2; D is undetermined. The V gene's germline CDR1 is WSHSY and CDR2 SAAADI. V was cut by 4 bases and J by 4 bases, with 10 bases left in between. The length of the CDR3 is 13 residues. The CDR3, as DNA: TGCGCCAGCAGTGCGGGCAGCACCTATGGCTACACCTTC. The encoded protein is CASSAGSTYGYTF.

The V and J genes are TRBV18 and TRBJ1-1; 7 nucleotides line up with TRBD1. The CDR3 has 15 residues. CDR1 is KGHSH, CDR2 LQKENI, per germline. The V and J ends lost 0 bases and 4 bases, in that order; junction bases with no gene match: 5. The CDR3 region has the DNA TGTGCCAGCTCACCACCCGGGACAGCGGGCACTGAAGCTTTCTTT. Protein sequence: CASSPPGTAGTEAFF.

This clone was detected a few times. The rearrangement uses TRBV5-4 and TRBJ2-7; D is possibly TRBD1 or TRBD2 (7 bases each). CDR3 size: 15 residues. In germline, CDR1 is SGHNT, CDR2 YYREEE (reference sequence). Trimming shortened V by 0 bases and J by 6 bases, and 16 bases separated the two germline ends. The CDR3 region is CASSLGGRGRGEQYF. The CDR3 DNA reads as TGTGCCAGCAGCTTGGGGGGGAGGGGGCGCGGCGAGCAGTACTTC.

The V gene is TRBV19, the J gene TRBJ1-1; a weak D match, TRBD1 (6 bases). The CDR3 runs to 15 residues. V lost 4 bases and J lost 0, with 12 bases in between. Germline V gene sequence: CDR1 LNHDA, CDR2 SQIVND (reference sequence). The CDR3, as DNA: TGTGCCAGTAGTAAACCAGGGGTAATGAACACTGAAGCTTTCTTT. It translates to CASSKPGVMNTEAFF.

The chain has TRBV3-1 (or the pseudogene TRBV3-2) and TRBJ1-1, with D perhaps TRBD1 (5 bases). V lost 0 bases, J lost 4 bases, and 6 bases lay in between. The CDR3 sequence is 13 residues long. CDR1 and CDR2 (germline): LGHDT, YNNKEL (reference sequence). The CDR3 DNA follows: TGTGCCAGCAGCCAAGATGGGGGCACTGAAGCTTTCTTT. Translated: CASSQDGGTEAFF.

The chain is built from TRBV10-3 and TRBJ2-7; TRBD2 matches 7 bases. After removal of 6 bases from V and 4 bases from J, the junction contained 9 bases not matched to a gene. This CDR3 comprises 14 residues. CDR1 and CDR2 from the germline V gene are ENHRY and SYGVKD. Here the CDR3 reads CAISPTSRGYEQYF. The CDR3 DNA reads TGTGCCATCAGCCCGACTAGCCGAGGATACGAGCAGTACTTC.

The chain recombines TRBV2 with TRBJ1-3; weak D call: TRBD1 (5 bases). The germline V gene has CDR1 SNHLY and CDR2 FYNNEI. This CDR3 region has 15 residues. V gave up 4 bases and J gave up 4 bases, with 14 bases separating them. The CDR3 here is CASSVGAGRGNTIYF. CDR3 sequence (DNA): TGTGCCAGCAGTGTTGGCGCAGGGCGGGGAAACACCATATATTTT.

This clone has more than one count but fewer than ten. The V gene is TRBV18, the J gene TRBJ2-5, with a weak D call TRBD1 (5 bases). This CDR3 has 14 amino acids. V was cut by 6 bases and J by 7 bases, with 18 bases left in between. Looked up from germline, CDR1 is KGHSH and CDR2 is LQKENI. CDR3: CASSQEVPRGTQYF. In DNA form, the CDR3 reads TGTGCCAGCTCCCAAGAAGTCCCTAGGGGGACCCAGTACTTC.

This clone has a handful of counts. The chain has TRBV7-8 and TRBJ2-1, with 11 bases that match TRBD2. CDR1 and CDR2 (germline): SGHVS, FQNEAQ. V lost 4 bases and J lost 10; bases outside the gene matches: 12. This CDR3 has 16 residues. The CDR3 sequence: CASSSTMGLAVGEQFF. CDR3 DNA: TGTGCCAGCAGCTCCACGATGGGACTAGCGGTGGGCGAGCAGTTCTTC.